Listed here is a single T cell receptor (beta chain). The target antigen is unknown. This record belongs to a study of shared clonotypes between healthy human individuals. Overall study context: Donors were two women and a few men aged 18 to 49. Three plates were used per donor for CD4 naive, three for CD4 memory, two for CD8 naive and one for CD8 memory.

Whole-study findings and limits: Investigators collected only blood, and repertoires in tissues likely differ. Among the subsets, naive ones generally showed larger estimated richness than memory ones.

Sequenced by immunoSEQ multiplex PCR; TCRdb stores in-frame clones only, minus some. The sample records 1.6 million or so clones, more than 95% being singletons. V was pared by 4 bases and J by 6 bases, with 9 bases between. Germline loops: CDR1 MNHEY, CDR2 SVGAGI. The CDR3 spans 12 residues. V gene TRBV6-5 combines with J gene TRBJ1-1; no clear D gene. Material for sequencing was naive CD4+ T cells sorted from blood. Regarding subset: CD45RA+ positively selected. The TCR was taken from a man aged 25 to 40 in good health. In DNA form, the CDR3 reads TGTGCCAGCAGTTCTCTACGGTCTGAAGCTTTCTTT. Translated: CASSSLRSEAFF.